The 14 T cell receptor beta chains below were found in one sample sequenced in a study of blood T cell repertoires in COVID-19. Data came from immunoSEQ multiplex PCR; TCRdb stores just in-frame clones and leaves some out. The sample records approximately 100,000 clones, about 85% being singletons. The specimen sequenced was peripheral blood. The receptors were gathered from a human donor in a cohort sampled during active COVID-19.

V gene TRBV4-3 combines with J gene TRBJ1-1, with D perhaps matching TRBD1 (5 bases). Germline CDR1 reads LGHNA; CDR2 reads YSLEER. V was cut by 0 bases and J by 5 bases, with 13 bases left in between. The CDR3 has 15 amino acids. The CDR3 here is CASSQEVGAITEAFF. The CDR3 DNA reads TGCGCCAGCAGCCAAGAGGTTGGGGCTATTACTGAAGCTTTCTTT.

The chain has TRBV3-1 (or the pseudogene TRBV3-2) and TRBJ1-5; D is unresolved. This CDR3 has 16 amino acids. Germline values: CDR1 LGHDT, CDR2 YNNKEL (reference sequence). The V and J ends lost 0 bases and 1 base respectively, with 10 bases between them. The CDR3 sequence: CASSQDREESNQPQHF. Written as DNA, the CDR3 is TGTGCCAGCAGCCAAGATCGGGAAGAAAGCAATCAGCCCCAGCATTTT.

The V gene is TRBV25-1, the J gene TRBJ2-1; 9 positions match TRBD1. The CDR3 is made up of 15 amino acids. Looked up from germline, CDR1 is MGHDK and CDR2 is SYGVNS. J gave up 7 bases and V 2 bases, and 6 bases lay outside the gene matches. Here the CDR3 reads CASSEHGQGRNEQFF. CDR3 in DNA: TGTGCCAGCAGTGAACACGGACAGGGGAGAAATGAGCAGTTCTTC. The variable domain in full, completed from reference TRBV25-1 and TRBJ2-1, reads EADIYQTPRYLVIGTGKKITLECSQTMGHDKMYWYQQDPGMELHLIHYSYGVNSTEKGDLSSESTVSRIRTEHFPLTLESARPSHTSQYLCASSEHGQGRNEQFFGPGTRLTVL.

The V and J genes are TRBV15 and TRBJ1-4; 7 positions match TRBD1. This CDR3 spans 18 amino acids. CDR1 is LNHNV and CDR2 is YYDKDF in the germline V gene (reference sequence). Trimming at V came to 3 bases and at J to 4 bases, leaving 14 bases not matched to a gene. CDR3 bases: TGTGCCACCAGCAGGGGATGGACAGGAGGAAGCGATAATGAAAAACTGTTTTTT. It codes for CATSRGWTGGSDNEKLFF.

This clone has more than one count but fewer than ten. The chain links TRBV4-3 to TRBJ2-1; 9 nucleotides agree with TRBD1. CDR1 is LGHNA and CDR2 is YSLEER in the germline V gene. J gave up 10 bases and V 2 bases, and 3 bases lay outside the gene matches. The CDR3 is 13 amino acids. CDR3 nucleotide sequence: TGCGCCAGCAGCCAACTACAGGGGGCCGAGCAGTTCTTC. As protein: CASSQLQGAEQFF.

The chain has TRBV19 and TRBJ1-6; no firm D call. The CDR3 runs 16 residues. Between the trimmed V and J ends, which lost 1 base and 7 bases, there was a span of 14 bases. Germline V CDR1 and CDR2: LNHDA, SQIVND (reference sequence). The CDR3 here is CASSIGGRRRNSPLHF. CDR3 DNA: TGTGCCAGTAGTATAGGTGGCAGGCGGAGGAATTCACCCCTCCACTTT.

This clone was picked up a small number of times. The chain combines TRBV7-2 with TRBJ2-7; 8 bases match TRBD2. There are 15 residues in the CDR3. Germline CDR1 reads SGHTA; CDR2 reads FQGNSA. Germline trimming cut 5 bases from V and 4 bases from J; bases unmatched to any gene: 10. The CDR3 sequence is CASSPLPGLGYEQYF. The CDR3 DNA reads TGTGCCAGCAGCCCACTACCGGGACTAGGTTACGAGCAGTACTTC. The full variable domain, completed using reference TRBV7-2 and TRBJ2-7, is GAGVSQSPSNKVTEKGKDVELRCDPISGHTALYWYRQSLGQGLEFLIYFQGNSAPDKSGLPSDRFSAERTGGSVSTLTIQRTQQEDSAVYLCASSPLPGLGYEQYFGPGTRLTVT.

V and J are TRBV7-8 and TRBJ2-2; D possibly corresponds to TRBD2 (5 bases). The length of the CDR3 is 13 residues. Between the trimmed V and J ends, which lost 3 bases and 4 bases, there was a span of 6 bases. Germline loops: CDR1 SGHVS, CDR2 FQNEAQ. CDR3 residues: CASSFGLTGELFF. CDR3 nucleotides: TGTGCCAGCAGCTTCGGACTCACCGGGGAGCTGTTTTTT.

Concerning this clone itself: The sample carries other DNA sequences with the same CDR3. This chain links TRBV9 with TRBJ2-7; D call uncertain. This CDR3 has 14 residues. Trimming stripped 0 bases from V and 1 base from J, with 8 bases between. Germline CDR1 and CDR2: SGDLS and YYNGEE. The DNA of the CDR3 is TGTGCCAGCAGCGTAGGGGCAGGTTCCTACGAGCAGTACTTC. It is translated as CASSVGAGSYEQYF.

In this sample, this clone turned up once. The CDR3: CASSDGTSGSTGETQYF. In DNA form, the CDR3 reads TGCGCCAGCAGCGACGGGACTAGCGGGAGTACCGGAGAGACCCAGTACTTC. V usage is TRBV5-1 and J usage is TRBJ2-5; 14 bases are a match to TRBD2. CDR1 and CDR2 from the germline V gene are SGHRS and YFSETQ. Trimming removed 4 bases from V and 4 bases from J; junction bases left unmatched: 9. CDR3 length: 17 residues.

The rearrangement links TRBV24-1 to TRBJ1-4, with D perhaps matching TRBD1 (6 bases). Trimming left V 4 bases short and J 6 bases short, with 23 bases between. The CDR3 length is 18 residues. The germline gives CDR1 KGHDR, CDR2 SFDVKD. The CDR3 is CATSDFEPTGWKDEKLFF. The CDR3 DNA is TGTGCCACCAGTGACTTCGAACCTACAGGGTGGAAAGATGAAAAACTGTTTTTT.

The J gene is TRBJ2-7, the V gene TRBV7-2; TRBD1 is a possible D gene (6 bases). The germline V gene has CDR1 SGHTA and CDR2 FQGNSA. This CDR3 region has 15 residues. With 5 bases removed from V and 0 bases from J, the gap between germline ends came to 14 bases. The CDR3 sequence is CASSPTGISSYEQYF. The CDR3 DNA follows: TGTGCCAGCAGCCCAACAGGGATAAGCTCCTACGAGCAGTACTTC.

In nucleotides, the CDR3 is TGTGCCAGTAGTATAATTGGGACAGGGTCTTCACCCCTCCACTTT. Protein product: CASSIIGTGSSPLHF. V gene TRBV19 combines with J gene TRBJ1-6, with 9 nucleotides matching TRBD1. V dropped 2 bases and J dropped 9; count of bases not matched to a gene: 5. The germline CDR1 and CDR2 sequences are LNHDA and SQIVND (reference sequence). The CDR3 contains 15 residues.

This CDR3 reads CAISESPLAGVAGNTGELFF. The CDR3 DNA is TGTGCCATCAGTGAGTCGCCTCTAGCGGGAGTTGCGGGGAACACCGGGGAGCTGTTTTTT. The genes are TRBV10-3 and TRBJ2-2; 10 nucleotides line up with TRBD2. CDR1 and CDR2 from the germline V gene are ENHRY and SYGVKD. V gave up 0 bases and J gave up 1 base; unmatched junction bases: 11. This CDR3 has 20 amino acids.